Listed below are T cell receptor beta chains from one sample, sequenced in a study of blood T cells in healthy people across ages. MiXCR, run by TCRdb on the 5' RACE reads, gives a single entry per CDR3 protein. The sample shows 1.6 million or so distinct CDR3 sequences, about 32% of them seen only once. What was sequenced was blood. The receptors were sampled from a woman aged 25 to 39 in good health. Each CDR3 is given without its conserved first and last residue. A D gene is named only where the DNA matches it firmly.

J gene: TRBJ2-1
D gene: TRBD2
V gene: TRBV5-1
CDR3 protein: ASSPGGGVSYNEQF

J gene: TRBJ1-1
D gene: -
V gene: TRBV11-2
CDR3 protein: ASSLVTGEAF

J gene: TRBJ1-2
D gene: TRBD1
V gene: TRBV27
CDR3 protein: ASSSLMHRDSYGYT

J gene: TRBJ2-1
D gene: TRBD2
V gene: TRBV14
CDR3 protein: ASSQKGWPGLGSYNEQF

J gene: TRBJ2-5
D gene: -
V gene: TRBV2
CDR3 protein: ASSEEHPATWGTQY

J gene: TRBJ2-5
D gene: -
V gene: TRBV20-1
CDR3 protein: SVPRQGSWETQY

J gene: TRBJ2-1
D gene: -
V gene: TRBV4-2
CDR3 protein: ASTSERGGENEQF

J gene: TRBJ2-5
D gene: -
V gene: TRBV5-1
CDR3 protein: ASSPGRDETQY

J gene: TRBJ2-3
D gene: -
V gene: TRBV7-3
CDR3 protein: ASSPHLGQRMNTQY

J gene: TRBJ1-2
D gene: -
V gene: TRBV9
CDR3 protein: ASSVGVGSGDIGYT

J gene: TRBJ1-5
D gene: TRBD1
V gene: TRBV4-1
CDR3 protein: ASSRGSQGGIMNQPQH

J gene: TRBJ2-3
D gene: -
V gene: TRBV6-6
CDR3 protein: ASSARTGGADTQY

J gene: TRBJ1-2
D gene: -
V gene: TRBV20-1
CDR3 protein: SAPPGRGVVLSYGYT

J gene: TRBJ1-1
D gene: -
V gene: TRBV18
CDR3 protein: ASSLAESSYIPTEAF